The 2 T cell receptor beta chains reported below all come from one sample, sequenced in a study of cytotoxic CD8 clonotypes in ibrutinib-treated CLL. The protocol was immunoSEQ multiplex PCR, while the TCRdb copy is restricted to in-frame clones and leaves out a portion. The sample yields 65,000 to 80,000 clones, approximately 82% seen once. The sample was PBMCs, taken after 24 months of ibrutinib treatment. The source of these receptors is a human donor with chronic lymphocytic leukemia.

The rearrangement joins TRBV19 to TRBJ2-3, with D perhaps TRBD1 or TRBD2 (7 bases each). CDR3 size: 17 residues. The V and J ends lost 5 bases and 6 bases respectively, with 24 bases between them. Germline CDR1 reads LNHDA; CDR2 reads SQIVND (reference sequence). CDR3 sequence: CASSWDSGLGLRDTQYF. In nucleotides, the CDR3 is TGTGCCAGTAGTTGGGACAGCGGACTAGGCCTCCGGGATACGCAGTATTTT.

The V call is TRBV2, the J call TRBJ2-7, with 11 bases aligning to TRBD1. This CDR3 is built from 15 residues. V lost 4 bases to trimming and J lost 2 bases; unmatched junction nucleotides: 4. CDR1 is SNHLY, CDR2 FYNNEI, per germline. CDR3 residues: CASSVGTGGAYEQYF. In DNA form, the CDR3 reads TGTGCCAGCAGTGTTGGGACAGGGGGAGCCTACGAGCAGTACTTC.